Following are 21 T cell receptor beta chains from one sample sequenced in a study of shared clonotypes between healthy human individuals. Profiling relied on immunoSEQ multiplex PCR, and the TCRdb table lists in-frame clones only, not all of them. The table records about 2.4 million clones, approximately 93% of them present only once. The source material was naive CD4+ T cells from PBMCs. The subset is: CD45RA+ positively selected. These receptors were collected from a man aged 18 to 30 in good health. Some clones in this sample may be carry-over from other donors' samples.

The chain has TRBV7-8 and TRBJ2-6; no reliable D call. The CDR3 spans 14 residues. Trimming cost V 3 bases and J 0 bases, with 3 bases left between them. CDR1 and CDR2 (germline): SGHVS, FQNEAQ. In nucleotides, the CDR3 is TGTGCCAGCAGCTTGCCCTCTGGGGCCAACGTCCTGACTTTC. Translation gives CASSLPSGANVLTF.

This chain joins TRBV11-2 and TRBJ2-3, with D possibly being TRBD1 (6 bases). Germline V gene lookup returns CDR1 SGHAT and CDR2 FQNNGV. The germline V and J ends were trimmed by 3 bases and 1 base, with 14 bases remaining between them. The CDR3 spans 16 residues. CDR3 amino acids: CASSLWGRVGTDTQYF. In nucleotides, the CDR3 is TGTGCCAGCAGCTTGTGGGGGCGAGTCGGCACAGATACGCAGTATTTT.

The chain has TRBV5-1 and TRBJ1-1, with 12 bases that match TRBD1. The V gene's germline CDR1 is SGHRS and CDR2 YFSETQ. This CDR3 region has 15 residues. V was clipped by 3 bases and J by 5 bases; unmatched bases: 5. The CDR3 sequence is CASSWGQGARTEAFF. The CDR3 nucleotides read TGCGCCAGCAGCTGGGGACAGGGGGCACGGACTGAAGCTTTCTTT.

This chain joins TRBV28 and TRBJ1-5, with D possibly matching TRBD1 (6 bases). V lost 11 bases and J 1 base, leaving 15 bases between the germline ends. Germline V gene sequence: CDR1 MDHEN, CDR2 SYDVKM. The CDR3 has 14 residues. As DNA, the CDR3 is TGTGCCTCCCAGGGGACCGAGAGCAATCAGCCCCAGCATTTT. It codes for CASQGTESNQPQHF.

The chain employs TRBV28 and TRBJ1-2; weak D call: TRBD1 (5 bases). The CDR3 runs to 16 residues. Trimming took 6 bases from V and 6 from J, leaving 23 bases between them. Germline V gene data show CDR1 as MDHEN and CDR2 as SYDVKM. The CDR3 bases are TGTGCCAGCAGCCCAGAGGGGACTTTCTGGAGAGATGGCTACACCTTC. It translates to CASSPEGTFWRDGYTF.

This clone was picked up one time. The chain is built from TRBV29-1 and TRBJ2-1; a possible D gene is TRBD1 (5 bases). The CDR3 contains 13 residues. The germline V gene encodes CDR1 SQVTM and CDR2 ANQGSEA. Deletions cut 4 bases from V and 4 bases from J, with 11 bases between. The CDR3 nucleotides read TGCAGCGTTGGTCAGGGTGGGTACAATGAGCAGTTCTTC. Its translation is CSVGQGGYNEQFF.

This chain joins TRBV5-1 and TRBJ2-7, with D maybe TRBD1 (5 bases). Per germline, CDR1 SGHRS and CDR2 YFSETQ. The CDR3 spans 17 residues. The V and J ends lost 1 base and 0 bases respectively, with 17 bases between them. Here the CDR3 DNA reads TGCGCCAGCAGCTTGTTGGCGACAGCCATAGCCTCCTACGAGCAGTACTTC. Translating it yields CASSLLATAIASYEQYF.

This chain joins TRBV12-2 and TRBJ2-7; the table names TRBD1, a call not compared with the DNA. TRBV12-2 is an annotated pseudogene. The CDR3 runs 16 residues. This CDR3 is CASRLGLRDRDYEQYF. The CDR3 bases are TGTGCAAGTCGCTTAGGACTCCGGGACAGGGACTACGAGCAGTACTTC.

This clone has a single count. The V gene is TRBV11-2, the J gene TRBJ1-3, with a tentative D call TRBD1 (5 bases). Between the trimmed V and J ends, which lost 4 bases and 0 bases, there was a span of 13 bases. This CDR3 is built from 16 residues. The germline V gene has CDR1 SGHAT and CDR2 FQNNGV. Here the CDR3 DNA reads TGTGCCAGCAGCTATCTTCAGGGAAGCTCTGGAAACACCATATATTTT. Protein sequence: CASSYLQGSSGNTIYF.

The chain links TRBV9 to TRBJ1-6, with unresolved D. This CDR3 contains 14 residues. CDR1 and CDR2 from the germline V gene are SGDLS and YYNGEE. Trimming stripped 8 bases from V and 8 bases from J, with 17 bases between. The CDR3 nucleotides read TGTGCCAGTCACGCCGGGCTTGGGGATTCACCCCTCCACTTT. Amino acid sequence: CASHAGLGDSPLHF.

J is TRBJ2-1 and V is TRBV5-4, with 14 bases lining up with TRBD2. CDR3 size: 17 residues. The germline V gene encodes CDR1 SGHNT and CDR2 YYREEE (reference sequence). V trimming: 5 bases; J trimming: 8 bases; junction bases outside the gene matches: 12. CDR3 amino acids: CASSSGTSGRRGDEQFF. DNA of the CDR3: TGTGCCAGCAGTTCCGGGACTAGCGGGAGAAGGGGCGATGAGCAGTTCTTC.

Note on this clone: Other DNA sequences in this specimen translate into the identical CDR3. The chain employs TRBV30 and TRBJ2-5, with D tentatively TRBD1 or TRBD2 (6 bases each). V lost 0 bases and J lost 4, with 9 bases in between. Germline V gives CDR1 GTSNPN, CDR2 SVGIG (reference sequence). The CDR3 has 13 residues. Here the CDR3 DNA reads TGTGCCTGGAGTGTAACGGGGGCAGAGACCCAGTACTTC. Protein product: CAWSVTGAETQYF.

The chain employs TRBV29-1 and TRBJ1-3; TRBD1 matches 7 bases. This CDR3 spans 12 amino acids. V lost 7 bases to trimming and J lost 4 bases; unmatched junction nucleotides: 4. Germline V CDR1 and CDR2: SQVTM, ANQGSEA. CDR3 sequence reads: CSASTGGNTIYF. CDR3 DNA sequence: TGCAGCGCCTCGACAGGGGGAAACACCATATATTTT.

This chain uses TRBV9 with TRBJ1-1, with D unclear. Germline values: CDR1 SGDLS, CDR2 YYNGEE. V was cut by 7 bases and J by 2 bases, with 21 bases left in between. This CDR3 contains 16 residues. CDR3 DNA: TGTGCCAGCTCCTCAGATCCGGGTCGTTCCAACACTGAAGCTTTCTTT. It codes for CASSSDPGRSNTEAFF.

The chain recombines TRBV6-1 with TRBJ1-2, with D tentatively TRBD1 (5 bases). Germline assignment: CDR1 MNHNS and CDR2 SASEGT. The CDR3 extends over 13 amino acids. The V gene lost 2 bases and the J gene lost 8 bases, with 12 bases spanning the gap. This CDR3 is CASSEKGRSGYTF. The CDR3 coding sequence is TGTGCCAGCAGTGAAAAGGGGCGGAGCGGCTACACCTTC.

CDR3 sequence: CASSLGRLYNEQFF. The CDR3 DNA reads TGTGCCAGCAGCTTGGGACGGCTATACAATGAGCAGTTCTTC. V usage is TRBV11-2 and J usage is TRBJ2-1, with D perhaps given as TRBD1 or TRBD2 (5 bases each). Per the germline V gene, CDR1 is SGHAT and CDR2 is FQNNGV. Trimming pared 3 bases from V and 4 bases from J, leaving 10 bases between. CDR3 length: 14 residues.

This chain uses TRBV5-6 with TRBJ1-6; no reliable D call. This CDR3 has 13 residues. Deletions cut 1 base from V and 4 bases from J, with 3 bases between. Germline-derived CDR1 and CDR2 are SGHDT and YYEEEE. The chain's CDR3 is CASSLWYNSPLHF. The CDR3 coding sequence is TGTGCCAGCAGCTTGTGGTATAATTCACCCCTCCACTTT. The whole variable domain, remainder taken from reference TRBV5-6 and TRBJ1-6, is DAGVTQSPTHLIKTRGQQVTLRCSPKSGHDTVSWYQQALGQGPQFIFQYYEEEERQRGNFPDRFSGHQFPNYSSELNVNALLLGDSALYLCASSLWYNSPLHFGNGTRLTVT.

This clone was counted once. The chain carries TRBV7-2 and TRBJ1-1; tentatively, D is TRBD1 (6 bases). Germline loops: CDR1 SGHTA, CDR2 FQGNSA. V lost 3 bases and J 7 bases, leaving 18 bases between the germline ends. The CDR3 runs to 15 residues. As DNA, the CDR3 is TGTGCCAGCAGCTTCGGGGGCGCGAGTAGGGGTGAAGCTTTCTTT. This gives the protein CASSFGGASRGEAFF.

The chain joins TRBV4-3 to TRBJ2-3; 9 bases are a match to TRBD2. Germline CDR1 and CDR2: LGHNA and YSLEER. V was clipped by 2 bases and J by 5 bases; unmatched bases: 8. CDR3 size: 16 residues. This CDR3 reads CASSQSAGGPGDTQYF. Written as DNA, the CDR3 is TGCGCCAGCAGCCAATCGGCGGGAGGGCCTGGAGATACGCAGTATTTT.

V and J are TRBV28 and TRBJ2-5; weak D call: TRBD1 (6 bases). Germline loops: CDR1 MDHEN, CDR2 SYDVKM. The V and J ends lost 5 bases and 5 bases respectively, with 12 bases between them. CDR3 size: 13 residues. CDR3 DNA: TGTGCCAGCAGTCCTACAGGGTTTGAGACCCAGTACTTC. Translating gives CASSPTGFETQYF.

About this clone itself: The sample contains more than one DNA sequence encoding this CDR3. J is TRBJ2-5 and V is TRBV7-2; 14 nucleotides align to TRBD2. The V and J ends lost 3 bases and 5 bases, in that order; junction bases with no gene match: 5. Germline lookup yields CDR1 SGHTA and CDR2 FQGNSA. CDR3 length equals 16 residues. CDR3 loop: CASSLGTSGSGETQYF. The CDR3 DNA sequence: TGTGCCAGCAGCTTGGGGACTAGCGGGAGTGGGGAGACCCAGTACTTC.